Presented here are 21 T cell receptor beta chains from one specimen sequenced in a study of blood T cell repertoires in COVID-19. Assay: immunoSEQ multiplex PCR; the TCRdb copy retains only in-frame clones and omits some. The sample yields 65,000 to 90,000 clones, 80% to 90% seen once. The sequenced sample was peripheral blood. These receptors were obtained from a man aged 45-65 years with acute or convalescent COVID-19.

This CDR3 is CASGYTGQVGNQPQHF. The CDR3 region has the DNA TGTGCCAGCGGGTACACCGGACAGGTGGGGAATCAGCCCCAGCATTTT. The chain uses TRBV28 and TRBJ1-5; TRBD1 aligns across 7 bases. V lost 8 bases, J lost 4 bases, and 14 bases stayed unmatched. This CDR3 contains 16 residues. From germline, CDR1 is MDHEN and CDR2 SYDVKM.

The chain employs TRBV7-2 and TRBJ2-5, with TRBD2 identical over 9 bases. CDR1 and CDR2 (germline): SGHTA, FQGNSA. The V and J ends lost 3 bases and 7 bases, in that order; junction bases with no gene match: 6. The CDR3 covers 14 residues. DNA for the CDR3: TGTGCCAGCAGCTTCCGTAGCGGGGGAGGGACCCAGTACTTC. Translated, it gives CASSFRSGGGTQYF.

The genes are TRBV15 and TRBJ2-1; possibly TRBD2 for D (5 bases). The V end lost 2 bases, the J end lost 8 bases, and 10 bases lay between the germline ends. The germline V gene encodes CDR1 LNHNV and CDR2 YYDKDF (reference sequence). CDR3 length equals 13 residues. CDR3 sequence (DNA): TGTGCCACCAGCAGATCTAGCTTGGATGAGCAGTTCTTC. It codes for CATSRSSLDEQFF.

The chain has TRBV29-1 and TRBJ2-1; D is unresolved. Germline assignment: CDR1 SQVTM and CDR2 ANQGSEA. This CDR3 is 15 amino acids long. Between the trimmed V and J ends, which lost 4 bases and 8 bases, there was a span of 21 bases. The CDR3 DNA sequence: TGCAGCGTTGGCGACACTCCGAGCTCCTTAGATGAGCAGTTCTTC. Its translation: CSVGDTPSSLDEQFF.

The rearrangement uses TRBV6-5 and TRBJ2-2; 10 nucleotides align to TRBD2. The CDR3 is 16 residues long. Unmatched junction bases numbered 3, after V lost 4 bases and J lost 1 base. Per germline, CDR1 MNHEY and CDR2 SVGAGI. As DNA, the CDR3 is TGTGCCAGCAGTTTAGCGGGGGGCGTGAACACCGGGGAGCTGTTTTTT. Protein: CASSLAGGVNTGELFF.

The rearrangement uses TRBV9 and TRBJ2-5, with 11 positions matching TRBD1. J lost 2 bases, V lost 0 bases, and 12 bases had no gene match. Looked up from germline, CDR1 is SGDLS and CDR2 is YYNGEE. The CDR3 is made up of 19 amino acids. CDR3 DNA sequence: TGTGCCAGCAGCGTAGTGGGTCAGGGACAGGGGGGTTTACAAGAGACCCAGTACTTC. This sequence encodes CASSVVGQGQGGLQETQYF.

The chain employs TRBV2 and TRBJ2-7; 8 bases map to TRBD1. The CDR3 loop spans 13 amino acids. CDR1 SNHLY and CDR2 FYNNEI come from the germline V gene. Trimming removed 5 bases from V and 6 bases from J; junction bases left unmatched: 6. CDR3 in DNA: TGTGCCAGCAGTAGCAGGGGGCAGGGCGAGCAGTACTTC. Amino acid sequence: CASSSRGQGEQYF. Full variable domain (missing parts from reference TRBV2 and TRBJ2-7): EPEVTQTPSHQVTQMGQEVILRCVPISNHLYFYWYRQILGQKVEFLVSFYNNEISEKSEIFDDQFSVERPDGSNFTLKIRSTKLEDSAMYFCASSSRGQGEQYFGPGTRLTVT.

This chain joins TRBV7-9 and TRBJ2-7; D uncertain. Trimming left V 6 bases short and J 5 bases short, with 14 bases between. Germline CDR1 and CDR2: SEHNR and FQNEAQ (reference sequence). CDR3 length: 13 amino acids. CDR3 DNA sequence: TGTGCCAGCAGGAATAGTCAGGATCACGAGCAGTACTTC. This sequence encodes CASRNSQDHEQYF.

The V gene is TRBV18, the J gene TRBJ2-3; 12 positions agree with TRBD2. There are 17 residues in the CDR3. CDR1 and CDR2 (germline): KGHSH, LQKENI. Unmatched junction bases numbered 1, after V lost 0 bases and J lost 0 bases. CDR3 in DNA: TGTGCCAGCTCACCACCCGGACTAGCGGGGAGCACAGATACGCAGTATTTT. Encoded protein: CASSPPGLAGSTDTQYF.

The CDR3 spells CASSEGTGFQPQHF. Here the CDR3 DNA reads TGTGCCAGCAGTGAAGGGACAGGGTTTCAGCCCCAGCATTTT. The chain recombines TRBV6-1 with TRBJ1-5, with 8 bases lining up with TRBD1. Trimming cost V 1 base and J 6 bases; bases outside gene matches: 2. The germline CDR1 and CDR2 sequences are MNHNS and SASEGT. The CDR3 runs 14 residues.

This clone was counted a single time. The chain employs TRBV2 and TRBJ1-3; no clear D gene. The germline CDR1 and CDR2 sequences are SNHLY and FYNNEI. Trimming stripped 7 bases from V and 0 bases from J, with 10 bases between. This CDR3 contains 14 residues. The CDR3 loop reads CASKQADSGNTIYF. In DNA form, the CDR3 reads TGTGCCAGCAAGCAGGCCGACTCTGGAAACACCATATATTTT.

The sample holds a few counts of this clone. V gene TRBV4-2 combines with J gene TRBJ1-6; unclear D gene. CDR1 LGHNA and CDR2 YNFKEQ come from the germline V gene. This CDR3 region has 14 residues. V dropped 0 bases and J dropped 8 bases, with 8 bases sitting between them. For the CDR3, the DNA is TGTGCCAGCAGCCAAGATCCCCAGTATTCACCCCTCCACTTT. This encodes CASSQDPQYSPLHF.

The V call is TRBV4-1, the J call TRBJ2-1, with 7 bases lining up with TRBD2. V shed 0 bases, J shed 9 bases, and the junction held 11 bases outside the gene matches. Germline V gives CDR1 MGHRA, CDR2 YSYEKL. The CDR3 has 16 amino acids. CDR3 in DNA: TGCGCCAGCAGCCAAGATCAAAGCGGGGCTATCGGTGAGCAGTTCTTC. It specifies CASSQDQSGAIGEQFF.

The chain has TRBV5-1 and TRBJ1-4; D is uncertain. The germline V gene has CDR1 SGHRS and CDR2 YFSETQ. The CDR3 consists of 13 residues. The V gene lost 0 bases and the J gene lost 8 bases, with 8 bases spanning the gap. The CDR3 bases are TGCGCCAGCAGCTTGGCCGGGAAGGAAAAACTGTTTTTT. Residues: CASSLAGKEKLFF.

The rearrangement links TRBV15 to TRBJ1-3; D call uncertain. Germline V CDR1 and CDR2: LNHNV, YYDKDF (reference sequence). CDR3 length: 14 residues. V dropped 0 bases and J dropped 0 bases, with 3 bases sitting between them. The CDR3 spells CATSRDISGNTIYF. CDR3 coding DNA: TGTGCCACCAGCAGAGATATCTCTGGAAACACCATATATTTT.

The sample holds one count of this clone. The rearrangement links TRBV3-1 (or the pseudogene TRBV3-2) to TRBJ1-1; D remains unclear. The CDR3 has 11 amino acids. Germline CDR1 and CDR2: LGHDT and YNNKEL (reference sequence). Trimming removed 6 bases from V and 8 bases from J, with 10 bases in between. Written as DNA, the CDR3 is TGTGCCAGCAGAAACCGGGAAGAAGCTTTCTTT. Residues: CASRNREEAFF.

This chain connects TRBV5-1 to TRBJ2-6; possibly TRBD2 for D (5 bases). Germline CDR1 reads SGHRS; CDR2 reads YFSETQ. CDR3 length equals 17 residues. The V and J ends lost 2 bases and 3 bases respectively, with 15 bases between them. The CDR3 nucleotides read TGCGCCAGCAGCTTAGGACTTCCCTATGATGGGGCCAACGTCCTGACTTTC. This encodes CASSLGLPYDGANVLTF. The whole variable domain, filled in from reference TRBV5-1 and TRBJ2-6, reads KAGVTQTPRYLIKTRGQQVTLSCSPISGHRSVSWYQQTPGQGLQFLFEYFSETQRNKGNFPGRFSGRQFSNSRSEMNVSTLELGDSALYLCASSLGLPYDGANVLTFGAGSRLTVL.

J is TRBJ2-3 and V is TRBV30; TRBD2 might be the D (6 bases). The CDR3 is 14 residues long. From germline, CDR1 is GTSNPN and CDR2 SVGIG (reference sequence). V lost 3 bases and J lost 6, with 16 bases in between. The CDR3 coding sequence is TGTGCCTGGAGCCCCACCAAGCGGGCCGATACGCAGTATTTT. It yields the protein CAWSPTKRADTQYF.

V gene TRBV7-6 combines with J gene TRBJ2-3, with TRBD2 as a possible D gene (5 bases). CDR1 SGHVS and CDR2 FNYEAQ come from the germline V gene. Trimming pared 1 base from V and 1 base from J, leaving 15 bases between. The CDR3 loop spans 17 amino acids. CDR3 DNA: TGTGCCAGCAGCTTAGTTGGCCCGGATAGCGGCACAGATACGCAGTATTTT. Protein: CASSLVGPDSGTDTQYF.

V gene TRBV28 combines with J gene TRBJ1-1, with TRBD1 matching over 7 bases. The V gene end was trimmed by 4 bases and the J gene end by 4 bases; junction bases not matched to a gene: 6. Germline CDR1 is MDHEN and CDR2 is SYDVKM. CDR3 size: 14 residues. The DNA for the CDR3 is TGTGCCAGCAGTTCAACCCGGGACAGCACTGAAGCTTTCTTT. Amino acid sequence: CASSSTRDSTEAFF.

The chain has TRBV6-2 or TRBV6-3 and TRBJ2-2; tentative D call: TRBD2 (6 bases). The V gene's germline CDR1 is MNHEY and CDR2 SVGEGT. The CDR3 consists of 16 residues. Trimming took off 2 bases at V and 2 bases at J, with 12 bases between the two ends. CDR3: CASSYGGASNTGELFF. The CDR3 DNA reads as TGTGCCAGCAGTTACGGCGGGGCATCAAACACCGGGGAGCTGTTTTTT.